This TCR beta chain was obtained from a study of cytomegalovirus exposure and HLA in healthy donors. In the study overall: Findings of an earlier analysis included under 140 million unique TCR beta sequences from roughly 200 million T cells. Study-level findings and limits: Clonal expansion, a later analysis showed, was greater in HLA-associated TCR beta chains than in equally common others. Later genetic work tied a missense DCLRE1C variant to beta-chain V and J trimming. Common viral pathogens (according to a later analysis) appeared linked to several of the most significant clusters.

Regarding this clone: Its matching antigen is unknown.

The PCR ran on 60 Vbeta and 13 Jbeta primers. The assay was immunoSEQ multiplex PCR, and TCRdb's table has in-frame clones only and misses some. The repertoire holds fewer than 200,000 clones, about four fifths seen once, with 1.5% to 2% in the top ten. Looked up from germline, CDR1 is MDHEN and CDR2 is SYDVKM. V was pared by 10 bases and J by 2 bases, with 15 bases of the junction left unmatched. The CDR3 totals 16 residues. The origin of this receptor is a young woman in good health and CMV-seronegative. This chain links TRBV28 with TRBJ1-2, with 8 positions matching TRBD1. Sequencing was done on a sample of PBMCs. In DNA, the CDR3 is TGTGCCATCAGGACGGATCAGGGGGCCCCGAACTATGGCTACACCTTC. Residues: CAIRTDQGAPNYGYTF.